Sequencing of this T cell receptor beta chain was carried out in a study of cytomegalovirus exposure and HLA in healthy donors (dated 2017 in TCRdb). Some background on the complete study: According to an earlier analysis of a few hundred of the donors, 150 million to 200 million T cells yielded roughly 110 million unique TCR beta sequences and about 300 Gb of sequence data. The T cell repertoires of 700 or so subjects were profiled by immunosequencing and related to cytomegalovirus serostatus. Typing coverage varied by locus: about 620-640 donors for A, B, C, DRB1 and DQB1; approximately 560 for DQA1; around 570 for DPA1; 400 to 480 for DPB1. On average, approximately 250,000 unique TCR beta nucleotide sequences were sequenced per donor among 398 genotyped donors of the cohort, with roughly 18% of those sequences being non-productive. The later analysis used no new phenotypic data to find candidate immune exposures, relying instead on TCR beta sequences and their occurrence across donors. A later genetic analysis took genome-wide SNP genotypes for about 55% of the roughly 670 donors and used that subset as a discovery cohort. Alongside the repertoire data, information on donor age, sex, ethnicity and CMV serostatus was compiled. Several DR-DQ haplotypes were handled as single units for association and clustering because linkage in the cohort was strong. To decide whether each TCR beta V gene segment behaved as functional or pseudogenic, an earlier analysis of 587 of the donors relied on high-throughput TCR beta sequencing. The aim of the study was to test whether cataloging public T cell receptors could identify signatures of past pathogen exposure. Class I and class II HLA loci were covered by the typing at four-digit resolution. A later analysis re-examined previously published TCR beta repertoires from around 670 donors and added high-resolution HLA genotyping to investigate patterns of TCR occurrence. High-throughput TCR immunosequencing, statistical association of individual TCRs with disease status, and machine learning were combined to predict cytomegalovirus infection status. Roughly 320 gigabases of sequencing data and roughly 80 million unique TCR sequences made up an early release that covered over 550 HLA-typed donors. A separate validation cohort of over 95 different subjects was used in addition to the roughly 620-subject first cohort. Of the roughly 400 genotyped donors, roughly 80% fell in the genetic ancestry cluster associated with self-reported Caucasian donors. Every repertoire in the discovery cohort had been generated on one and the same sequencing platform.

Library construction relied on the immunoSEQ multiplex PCR assay. For the multiplex PCR, a mixture combining 60 forward primers for TCR Vbeta segments and 13 reverse primers for TCR Jbeta segments was used. A multiplex PCR assay on genomic DNA amplified the CDR3 region of rearranged TCR beta genes. Amplified TCR beta libraries were sequenced as 87-base-pair reads on the Illumina HiSeq System. The published analysis was carried out like this. In a later analysis, tens of millions of unique TCR beta chains were counted across the 500 to 700 repertoires, and around 10 million of these chains were shared by at least two donors. Raw reads were error-corrected and collapsed into unique sequences by a nearest-neighbor algorithm in which closely related sequences were merged to remove PCR and sequencing errors. V, D and J gene segments were assigned by aligning CDR3 sequences to IMGT reference sequences. Each retained sequence needed at least a six-nucleotide match to both a V gene segment and a J gene segment. Rearrangements were classified as productive when the CDR3 lacked stop codons and remained in frame with V and J, and all other rearrangements were classified as non-productive. Following IMGT convention, CDR3 was defined as the stretch from the second conserved V-encoded cysteine to the conserved J-encoded phenylalanine. The earlier analysis of 500 to 600 of the donors excluded sequences that lacked an unambiguous match to a single V gene segment. In an earlier analysis of a few hundred of the donors, V segments were called functional above 56.7% productive rearrangements and were called segregating when the between-donor standard deviation exceeded 5%. A statistical classification framework was developed to diagnose cytomegalovirus status using the catalog of TCR beta chain sequences. A later analysis assigned V and J genes by comparing TCR nucleotide sequences with IMGT/GENE-DB human TR gene sequences. Using the TCRdist pipeline, a later analysis assigned CDR3 sequences along with most-parsimonious VDJ recombination scenarios. In a later analysis, each TCR beta chain was defined by its CDR3 amino acid sequence together with its V-gene family, and reads without a unique V-gene family were excluded. To address suspected cross-contamination and a sequencing artifact, a later analysis removed roughly 580 highly shared, low-generation-probability nucleotide sequences. A later analysis calculated a clonal expansion index for each public chain from normalized within-repertoire ranks of inferred template counts. In a later analysis, generation probabilities were computed using a VDJ recombination model fitted to out-of-frame rearrangements, and the results were checked against IGoR. In a later analysis, TCR-TCR, TCR-HLA and TCR-CMV co-occurrence was scored with hypergeometric tests, and a repertoire-size bias correction was applied to TCR pairs. False discovery rates were estimated in a later analysis by permuting HLA or CMV assignments 20 times. A later analysis grouped co-occurring TCRs with DBSCAN, adding TCRdist sequence similarity when clustering within HLA-allele-positive subsets. Co-occurrence clustering excluded repertoires with fewer than 30,000 or more than 120,000 public chains, plus five with anomalous nucleotide sharing. Drawn from immuneACCESS, this table holds only the in-frame rearrangements with V and J called that TCRdb kept. Clones are partly lost; checked studies trace under half to an unresolved V gene and leave the rest unexplained. V, J and clone size are taken as reported in that table, and D and trimming were inferred from the DNA itself. The sample table lists 180,000 or so clones, about 10% of them with a count of one. The ten largest account for 1% to 1.5% of the sample.

In total, roughly 710 healthy bone marrow donors made up the cohort. All cohort members were sampled while nominally healthy, although unrecorded immune exposures were likely present. The donor tested CMV seropositive and was one of the 289 seropositive cohort members. Each donor provided a peripheral blood sample, and peripheral blood mononuclear cells were used for TCR beta sequencing. The Qiagen DNeasy Blood Extraction Kit was used to extract genomic DNA from the blood cell samples. Note on this clone: Its binding antigen is unknown. Per-nucleotide qualities are absent, and no much larger clonotype sits a single base away.

Study-level results and caveats: The earlier analysis of 587 of the donors excluded approximately 15 rarely observed V segments, including chromosome 9 orphons, because counts were too low. In an earlier analysis of 587 of the donors, most TCR beta V segments were observed in productive rearrangements about 90% or about 30% of the time, broadly matching IMGT annotations. The classifier was reported to diagnose cytomegalovirus status with high specificity and sensitivity in both the original cohort and the validation cohort. The authors suggested that the approach could potentially be generalized to other disease states and immunological phenotypes. A later genetic analysis reported fewer N-insertions in productive TCRs among donors in an Asian-associated ancestry cluster than the roughly 700-donor mean. For the cohort, immune exposure information was limited to CMV serostatus. Correlated functional status among segregating V segments might be attributable to linkage disequilibrium, but an unknown experimental factor could not be ruled out. A later analysis found that most CMV-associated TCR beta chains appeared HLA-restricted, with HLA associations seemingly driven largely by CMV exposure. A total of roughly 160 TCR beta chains were listed by the study as associated with cytomegalovirus. The sequencing pipeline was judged likely to have produced a cluster of highly shared sequence variants as a technical artifact. In a later analysis, HLA-associated TCR beta chains showed more clonal expansion and lower generation probabilities than non-associated chains that were equally common. Presence/absence analyses assumed roughly uniform sequencing depth across donors, an assumption that may not hold. An association between a missense DCLRE1C variant and V-gene and J-gene trimming of TCR beta chains was found in a later genetic analysis and replicated in an independent cohort. In a later analysis, the rate of TCR association differed among HLA loci, with DRB1 alleles having the most associated TCRs and HLA-C alleles having the fewest. A later analysis reported that several top co-occurrence clusters appeared linked to parvovirus B19, influenza, CMV and Epstein-Barr virus. Most TCR sequences were observed very rarely across donors, whereas some public TCRs were present in many individuals. Because HLA typing was unavailable for some donors at each locus, only the typed subset was used in association tests. In this cohort, only TCR beta chains were sequenced, and detectable features were limited by the absence of alpha or paired-chain data. A further reported finding was that TCR beta sequences accurately predicted the HLA-A and HLA-B alleles for most subjects in the first cohort. The 87-base-pair reads could not distinguish some IMGT-functional V segments, including TRBV6-2 and TRBV6-3, so those segments were excluded. Three of the identified cytomegalovirus-associated TCR beta chains were confirmed in vitro to be specific for cytomegalovirus antigens. A later analysis associated about 17,000 TCR beta sequences with specific HLA alleles at a false discovery rate of 0.05. When HLA alleles, especially DR and DQ, strongly co-occurred, TCR associations were difficult to assign to individual alleles.

The CDR3, cysteine through phenylalanine, is 15 amino acids long. Only the CDR3 part of the read is kept: 45 bases, read in frame from the first base. CDR1 and CDR2 are read off the germline V gene (reference sequence) as GTSNPN and SVGIG. Trimmed from V: 3 bases; trimmed from J: 8 bases; junction bases lacking a gene match: 14. The sequencing sample was made of PBMCs. The clonotype comes from a woman aged 30 to 39 in good health and CMV-seropositive. The rearranged chain carries TRBV30 and TRBJ1-2; 8 junctional bases match TRBD1. The CDR3 sequence is CAWSLPGQVARGYTF. In nucleotide form, the sequence is TGTGCCTGGAGCCTACCGGGACAGGTTGCGAGGGGCTACACCTTC. Where the CDR3 stops, the reference TRBV30 and TRBJ1-2 genes take over; the full variable domain is SQTIHQWPATLVQPVGSPLSLECTVEGTSNPNLYWYRQAAGRGLQLLFYSVGIGQISSEVPQNLSASRPQDRQFILSSKKLLLSDSGFYLCAWSLPGQVARGYTFGSGTRLTVV.